Below, 18 T cell receptor beta chains from the same sample are listed, as sequenced in a study of blood T cell repertoires in COVID-19. Using immunoSEQ multiplex PCR, the repertoire was profiled, and TCRdb retains in-frame clones only, with some absent. The sample comprises some 63,000 clones, about 82% of which are singletons, and about 18% rests with the top ten. Material: peripheral blood. These receptors all stem from a human donor in a cohort sampled during active COVID-19.

The chain recombines TRBV5-1 with TRBJ2-5; TRBD1 aligns across 8 bases. This CDR3 is 14 amino acids long. V was clipped by 5 bases and J by 8 bases; unmatched bases: 11. Germline assignment: CDR1 SGHRS and CDR2 YFSETQ. DNA for the CDR3: TGCGCCAGCAGAGACTCCAGGGGGCGCTTTACCCAGTACTTC. Its protein product is CASRDSRGRFTQYF.

The CDR3 is CASGQYSPLHF. CDR3 DNA: TGTGCCAGCGGACAGTATTCACCCCTCCACTTT. The gene calls are TRBV19 and TRBJ1-6, with TRBD1 as a possible D gene (6 bases). CDR1 is LNHDA, CDR2 SQIVND, per germline (reference sequence). The CDR3 is made up of 11 amino acids. V gave up 9 bases and J gave up 8 bases, with 8 bases separating them. The full variable domain, with the rest looked up from reference TRBV19 and TRBJ1-6, is DGGITQSPKYLFRKEGQNVTLSCEQNLNHDAMYWYRQDPGQGLRLIYYSQIVNDFQKGDIAEGYSVSREKKESFPLTVTSAQKNPTAFYLCASGQYSPLHFGNGTRLTVT.

The J gene is TRBJ2-5, the V gene TRBV11-3, with 8 nucleotides matching TRBD1. The CDR3 runs to 15 residues. The V segment lost 5 bases and the J segment 5 bases; nucleotides outside the gene matches: 10. Germline CDR1 and CDR2: SGHNT and YENEEA. This chain's CDR3 is CASSPGQGARETQYF. Written as DNA, the CDR3 is TGTGCCAGCAGCCCGGGGCAGGGGGCGCGGGAGACCCAGTACTTC.

J is TRBJ1-2 and V is TRBV19, with TRBD1 matching over 9 bases. Unmatched junction bases numbered 14, after V lost 7 bases and J lost 5 bases. Looked up from germline, CDR1 is LNHDA and CDR2 is SQIVND (reference sequence). This CDR3 contains 16 residues. In nucleotides, the CDR3 is TGTGCCAGTACCTCAGTAGGGGGACAGGGTTCTTATGGCTACACCTTC. Its protein product is CASTSVGGQGSYGYTF. Using reference TRBV19 and TRBJ1-2 for the parts outside the CDR3, the full variable domain is DGGITQSPKYLFRKEGQNVTLSCEQNLNHDAMYWYRQDPGQGLRLIYYSQIVNDFQKGDIAEGYSVSREKKESFPLTVTSAQKNPTAFYLCASTSVGGQGSYGYTFGSGTRLTVV.

The chain carries TRBV6-1 and TRBJ2-7; TRBD1 matches 8 bases. The germline gives CDR1 MNHNS, CDR2 SASEGT. J lost 0 bases, V lost 2 bases, and 0 bases had no gene match. The CDR3 has 14 residues. The CDR3 region has the DNA TGTGCCAGCAGTGAAACAGGGGGCTCCTACGAGCAGTACTTC. It translates to CASSETGGSYEQYF.

This chain links TRBV27 with TRBJ2-5, with 7 bases aligning to TRBD2. Germline trimming cut 5 bases from V and 5 bases from J; bases unmatched to any gene: 8. The length of the CDR3 is 14 residues. CDR1 is MNHEY and CDR2 is SMNVEV in the germline V gene (reference sequence). As DNA, the CDR3 is TGTGCCAGCAGTAGCGGGGCTGGCGAGGAGACCCAGTACTTC. This encodes CASSSGAGEETQYF.

This clone was seen once. This chain connects TRBV4-3 to TRBJ2-5; D perhaps matches TRBD1 (6 bases). Germline CDR1 is LGHNA and CDR2 is YSLEER. The ends were cut back, 0 bases at V and 5 bases at J, with 10 bases in the middle. The CDR3 totals 14 residues. The CDR3 nucleotides read TGCGCCAGCAGCCAAGATACAGGGCGGGAGACCCAGTACTTC. Its protein product is CASSQDTGRETQYF.

The J gene is TRBJ1-4, the V gene TRBV19; a possible D gene is TRBD1 (6 bases). The CDR3 loop spans 15 amino acids. Trimming cost V 7 bases and J 5 bases, with 17 bases left between them. CDR1 is LNHDA and CDR2 is SQIVND in the germline V gene (reference sequence). The CDR3 nucleotides read TGTGCCAGTACCTACTCGGGACACTTCAATGAAAAACTGTTTTTT. Translation: CASTYSGHFNEKLFF.

V gene TRBV11-2 combines with J gene TRBJ1-4, with D possibly matching TRBD1 (6 bases). Germline assignment: CDR1 SGHAT and CDR2 FQNNGV. Trimming stripped 5 bases from V and 4 bases from J, with 17 bases between. The CDR3 contains 16 residues. The CDR3 sequence: CASSASRDTFNEKLFF. CDR3 nucleotides: TGTGCCAGCAGCGCCAGCCGGGACACTTTTAATGAAAAACTGTTTTTT.

Here the CDR3 DNA reads TGTGCCAGCTCATACGGGACAGGGGAAAGCACTGAAGCTTTCTTT. This sequence encodes CASSYGTGESTEAFF. The V and J genes are TRBV18 and TRBJ1-1; 10 bases are shared with TRBD1. The CDR3 sequence is 15 residues long. The germline CDR1 and CDR2 sequences are KGHSH and LQKENI. J lost 4 bases, V lost 5 bases, and 7 bases had no gene match.

The chain has TRBV19 and TRBJ1-4; D is unresolved. CDR3 length equals 17 residues. Trimming removed 5 bases at V and 2 bases at J, with 18 bases between. Germline V gene lookup returns CDR1 LNHDA and CDR2 SQIVND (reference sequence). As DNA, the CDR3 is TGTGCCAGTAGTCCCAGACGAGTCCGGGTGACTAATGAAAAACTGTTTTTT. Translating gives CASSPRRVRVTNEKLFF. Looking up the rest from reference TRBV19 and TRBJ1-4 gives the full variable domain: DGGITQSPKYLFRKEGQNVTLSCEQNLNHDAMYWYRQDPGQGLRLIYYSQIVNDFQKGDIAEGYSVSREKKESFPLTVTSAQKNPTAFYLCASSPRRVRVTNEKLFFGSGTQLSVL.

This sequence joins TRBV9 and TRBJ2-7, with 7 nucleotides matching TRBD1. CDR1 and CDR2 from the germline V gene are SGDLS and YYNGEE. CDR3 size: 15 residues. V lost 0 bases to trimming and J lost 6 bases; unmatched junction nucleotides: 9. Here the CDR3 reads CASSVAGTARGEQYF. CDR3 bases: TGTGCCAGCAGCGTAGCGGGGACAGCCCGAGGCGAGCAGTACTTC.

J is TRBJ2-4 and V is TRBV6-5, with D perhaps matching TRBD1 (6 bases). V was trimmed by 2 bases and J by 4 bases, leaving 6 bases between them. Per germline, CDR1 MNHEY and CDR2 SVGAGI. CDR3 length equals 13 residues. CDR3 coding DNA: TGTGCCAGCAGTTACGGACAGAAAAACATTCAGTACTTC. Protein product: CASSYGQKNIQYF.

The V and J genes are TRBV4-3 and TRBJ1-2; 8 bases agree with TRBD1. The CDR3 contains 15 residues. The trim removed 0 bases at V and 3 bases at J, leaving 3 bases unmatched. Germline V gene lookup returns CDR1 LGHNA and CDR2 YSLEER. The DNA of the CDR3 is TGCGCCAGCAGCCAAGATCCGGACAGGGACTATGGCTACACCTTC. It yields the protein CASSQDPDRDYGYTF.

The gene calls are TRBV7-9 and TRBJ2-5, with 8 bases that match TRBD2. The CDR3 runs 14 residues. Trimming took 8 bases from V and 5 from J; bases not matched to a gene: 10. Germline loops: CDR1 SEHNR, CDR2 FQNEAQ (reference sequence). CDR3 loop: CASPPGGETETQYF. The CDR3 nucleotides are TGTGCCAGCCCCCCCGGGGGGGAGACGGAGACCCAGTACTTC.

Only a few counts were recorded for this clone. This chain links TRBV10-1 with TRBJ1-1; D is unresolved. CDR3 length: 14 residues. Trimming pared 6 bases from V and 0 bases from J, leaving 11 bases between. The germline gives CDR1 WNHNN, CDR2 SYGVQD (reference sequence). The CDR3 region has the DNA TGCGCCAGCAGCCTCTCCGGGATGAACACTGAAGCTTTCTTT. Residues: CASSLSGMNTEAFF.

This clone has just a few counts. The chain carries TRBV9 and TRBJ2-1; D is perhaps TRBD1 (8 bases). The CDR3 sequence is 15 residues long. The ends were cut back, 4 bases at V and 4 bases at J, with 15 bases in the middle. The V gene's germline CDR1 is SGDLS and CDR2 YYNGEE. The CDR3 sequence: CASSPTGGGYNEQFF. For the CDR3, the DNA is TGTGCCAGCAGCCCTACAGGGGGGGGTTACAATGAGCAGTTCTTC.

V and J are TRBV7-2 and TRBJ2-1; D is undetermined. Germline V gives CDR1 SGHTA, CDR2 FQGNSA. The V end was cut by 4 bases, the J end by 0 bases, with 19 bases between. CDR3 length: 18 residues. CDR3: CASSSPLGFLSSYNEQFF. CDR3 in DNA: TGTGCCAGCAGCTCTCCACTCGGGTTTCTTAGCTCCTACAATGAGCAGTTCTTC.